This T cell receptor beta chain was sequenced during a study of OX40 agonist ivuxolimab in advanced cancers. Study-wide findings and caveats: Circulating CD4+ and CD8+ T cells showed clonal expansion by week 6 at 0.1 to 3.0 mg/kg. Some patients without response likewise showed low normalized clonal expansion. The average count of expanded clones was higher among CD8+ T cells than among CD4+.

Germline-derived CDR1 and CDR2 are SNHLY and FYNNEI. V lost 8 bases, J lost 4 bases, and 9 bases stayed unmatched. This CDR3 has 14 amino acids. Sequenced by immunoSEQ multiplex PCR; TCRdb stores in-frame clones only, minus some. Of some 50,000 clones in the sample, about 79% were seen once. About this clone itself: The antigen is not known.

This TCR was sampled from an adult with an advanced solid tumor such as melanoma, head and neck, liver or kidney cancer. The chain employs TRBV2 and TRBJ1-2, with TRBD1 matching 8 bases. Specimen: CD4+ or CD8+ T cells sorted from blood, collected in a trial of the OX40 agonist ivuxolimab. CDR3 in amino acids: CASLGGQGGYGYTF. In nucleotides, the CDR3 is TGTGCCAGCCTGGGAGGACAGGGAGGCTATGGCTACACCTTC.